The sequence of this T cell receptor (beta chain) was determined in a study of blood T cell repertoires in COVID-19. The length of the CDR3 is 15 residues. V dropped 2 bases and J dropped 4; count of bases not matched to a gene: 5. CDR1 SGHTS and CDR2 YDEGEE come from the germline V gene. Original processing notes: Reference gene primer amplification in the assay estimated nucleated cell counts. Libraries were prepared by immunoSEQ multiplex PCR; TCRdb keeps only in-frame clonotypes and omits some of them. Clonal size and the V and J genes are those of that table, whereas D and trimming came from the DNA. The table has some 270,000 clones, roughly 84% seen once.

The rearrangement joins TRBV5-8 to TRBJ1-1, with 10 bases matching TRBD1. The clonotype comes from a woman aged 50 to 65 who had been exposed to COVID-19. Specimen: PBMCs or T cells enriched from blood (not recorded which). The CDR3 region is CASSFEDRGGTEAFF. CDR3 sequence (DNA): TGTGCCAGCAGCTTTGAGGACAGGGGGGGCACTGAAGCTTTCTTT. Looking up the rest from reference TRBV5-8 and TRBJ1-1 gives the full variable domain: EAGVTQSPTHLIKTRGQQATLRCSPISGHTSVYWYQQALGLGLQFLLWYDEGEERNRGNFPPRFSGRQFPNYSSELNVNALELEDSALYLCASSFEDRGGTEAFFGQGTRLTVV.